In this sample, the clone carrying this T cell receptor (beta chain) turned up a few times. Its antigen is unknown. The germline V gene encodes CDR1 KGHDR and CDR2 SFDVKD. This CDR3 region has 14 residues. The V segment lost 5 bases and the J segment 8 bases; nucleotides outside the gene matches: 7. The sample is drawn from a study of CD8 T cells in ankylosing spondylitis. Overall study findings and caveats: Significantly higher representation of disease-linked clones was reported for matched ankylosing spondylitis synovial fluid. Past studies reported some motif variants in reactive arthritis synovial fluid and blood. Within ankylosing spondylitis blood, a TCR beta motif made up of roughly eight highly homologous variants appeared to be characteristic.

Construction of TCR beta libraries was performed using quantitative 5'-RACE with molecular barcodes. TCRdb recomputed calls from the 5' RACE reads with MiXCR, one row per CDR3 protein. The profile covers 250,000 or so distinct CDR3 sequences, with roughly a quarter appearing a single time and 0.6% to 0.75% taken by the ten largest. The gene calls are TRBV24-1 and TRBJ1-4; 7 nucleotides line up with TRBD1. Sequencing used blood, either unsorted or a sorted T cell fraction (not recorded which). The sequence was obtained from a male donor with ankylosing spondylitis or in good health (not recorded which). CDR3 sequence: CATSVDRVKEKLFF. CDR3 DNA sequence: TGTGCCACCAGTGTCGACAGGGTGAAGGAAAAACTGTTTTTT.